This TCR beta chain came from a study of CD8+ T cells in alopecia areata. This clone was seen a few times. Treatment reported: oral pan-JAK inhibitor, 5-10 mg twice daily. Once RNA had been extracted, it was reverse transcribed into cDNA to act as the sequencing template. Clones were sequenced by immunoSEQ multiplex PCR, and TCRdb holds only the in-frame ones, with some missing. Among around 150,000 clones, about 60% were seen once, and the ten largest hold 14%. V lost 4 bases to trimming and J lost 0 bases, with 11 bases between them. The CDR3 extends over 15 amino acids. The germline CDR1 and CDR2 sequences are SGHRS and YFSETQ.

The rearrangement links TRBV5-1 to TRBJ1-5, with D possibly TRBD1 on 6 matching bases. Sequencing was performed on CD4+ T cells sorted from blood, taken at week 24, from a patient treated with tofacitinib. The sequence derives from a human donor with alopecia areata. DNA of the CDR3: TGCGCCAGCAGCCCGGACAGCAATAGCAATCAGCCCCAGCATTTT. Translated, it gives CASSPDSNSNQPQHF.